This TCR beta chain was captured by sequencing in a study of breast tumors, draining lymph nodes, adjacent tissues. Study-wide findings and caveats: The lymph node origin of tumor T cells was framed as consistent with a hypothesis, not demonstrated. Tumor and nontumor repertoires were significantly more similar in luminal-like than in basal-like breast cancer.

Breast cancer patients provided tissue from their axillary draining lymph nodes. The germline V gene has CDR1 SGHAT and CDR2 FQNNGV. V was shortened by 1 base and J by 8 bases, with 12 bases between the two germline ends. The CDR3 is 15 amino acids. This clonotype was counted many times. Antigen unknown. In TCRdb, the multiplex PCR reads were re-called with MiXCR into one record per CDR3 protein. Found here are tens of thousands of distinct CDR3 sequences, approximately 30% of them singletons; the top ten hold 8.1%. Sequencing was carried out using axillary lymph node tissue. The sequence derives from a female donor with breast cancer. Some clones in this sample may be carry-over from other donors' samples. This chain links TRBV11-2 with TRBJ1-6; D is uncertain. The CDR3 spells CASSLASRGDSPLHF. The CDR3 nucleotides read TGTGCCAGCAGCTTAGCATCCCGCGGAGATTCACCCCTCCACTTT.